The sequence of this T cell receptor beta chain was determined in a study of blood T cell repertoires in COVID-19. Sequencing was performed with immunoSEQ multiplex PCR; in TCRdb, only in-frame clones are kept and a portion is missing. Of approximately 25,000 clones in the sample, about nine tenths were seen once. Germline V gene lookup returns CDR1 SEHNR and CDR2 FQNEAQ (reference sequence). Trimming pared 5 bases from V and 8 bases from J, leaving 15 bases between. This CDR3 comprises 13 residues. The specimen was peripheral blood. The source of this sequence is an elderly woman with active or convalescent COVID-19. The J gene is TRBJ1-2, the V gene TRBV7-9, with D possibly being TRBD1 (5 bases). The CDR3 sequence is CASSPQGAGGYTF. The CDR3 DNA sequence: TGTGCCAGCAGCCCTCAAGGGGCAGGGGGCTACACCTTC.